The sequence of this TCR beta chain was determined in a study of OX40 agonist ivuxolimab in advanced cancers. V was shortened by 4 bases and J by 6 bases, with 13 bases between the two germline ends. This CDR3 contains 14 residues. Per the germline V gene, CDR1 is MNHEY and CDR2 is SMNVEV (reference sequence). Clones were read by immunoSEQ multiplex PCR, and TCRdb kept only the in-frame ones, dropping some. The profile shows about 63,000 clones, 85% to 90% of them singletons. The TCR originated in an adult with an advanced solid tumor such as melanoma, head and neck, liver or kidney cancer. Sequencing was performed on CD4+ or CD8+ T cells sorted from blood, taken in a trial of the OX40 agonist ivuxolimab. V and J are TRBV27 and TRBJ2-1; D gene ambiguous. CDR3 sequence reads: CASSWASSPNEQFF. The CDR3 region has the DNA TGTGCCAGCAGTTGGGCTAGTTCTCCCAATGAGCAGTTCTTC.